The 31 T cell receptor beta chains in this list originate from one sample, sequenced in a study of blood T cell repertoires in COVID-19. Here immunoSEQ multiplex PCR was the method, and the copy in TCRdb shows in-frame clones only, minus some. The sample includes 55,000 to 70,000 clones, about four fifths of them seen just once. Sequencing used peripheral blood. Receptors were obtained from a woman aged 60-75 years with acute or convalescent COVID-19.

The V gene is TRBV7-9, the J gene TRBJ2-2; the D gene is possibly TRBD2 (5 bases). Trimming cost V 10 bases and J 6 bases, with 18 bases left between them. Germline V gene sequence: CDR1 SEHNR, CDR2 FQNEAQ (reference sequence). The CDR3 spans 14 residues. CDR3 protein: CANNPGARAGELFF. DNA of the CDR3: TGTGCCAACAACCCAGGCGCGCGGGCCGGGGAGCTGTTTTTT. The full variable domain, its missing parts supplied by reference TRBV7-9 and TRBJ2-2, is DTGVSQNPRHKITKRGQNVTFRCDPISEHNRLYWYRQTLGQGPEFLTYFQNEAQLEKSRLLSDRFSAERPKGSFSTLEIQRTEQGDSAMYLCANNPGARAGELFFGEGSRLTVL.

In DNA, the CDR3 is TGTGCCAGCAGCCCCGCTAGGACAGCAGCTAACTATGGCTACACCTTC. Encoded protein: CASSPARTAANYGYTF. V is TRBV7-6 and J is TRBJ1-2; weak D call: TRBD1 (6 bases). The CDR3 length is 16 residues. Between the trimmed V and J ends, which lost 5 bases and 0 bases, there was a span of 16 bases. In germline, CDR1 is SGHVS, CDR2 FNYEAQ.

The genes are TRBV12-3 or TRBV12-4 and TRBJ1-2; D is perhaps TRBD1 (6 bases). The ends were cut back, 7 bases at V and 7 bases at J, with 16 bases in the middle. The CDR3 totals 13 residues. CDR3 nucleotides: TGTGCCAGCACCGCCGTGGGGGCAGGTGGCTACACCTTC. Residues: CASTAVGAGGYTF.

The V call is TRBV10-3, the J call TRBJ1-5, with 8 bases fitting TRBD1. This CDR3 has 13 amino acids. Germline values: CDR1 ENHRY, CDR2 SYGVKD. V shed 6 bases and J 7 bases; nucleotides not matched to a gene: 5. CDR3 nucleotide sequence: TGTGCCATCAGCAAGACAGGGGTACAGCCCCAGCATTTT. Protein sequence: CAISKTGVQPQHF.

V and J are TRBV5-1 and TRBJ2-1; a possible D gene is TRBD1 (5 bases). From germline, CDR1 is SGHRS and CDR2 YFSETQ. This CDR3 contains 14 residues. The germline V and J ends were trimmed by 4 bases and 7 bases, with 15 bases remaining between them. The CDR3 DNA reads as TGCGCCAGCAGCAGCATGGGTGGGGCAAATGAGCAGTTCTTC. Protein sequence: CASSSMGGANEQFF.

This chain links TRBV7-8 with TRBJ2-7; 8 nucleotides agree with TRBD2. CDR1 and CDR2 (germline): SGHVS, FQNEAQ. The CDR3 is 14 residues long. J lost 3 bases, V lost 5 bases, and 6 bases had no gene match. CDR3 coding DNA: TGTGCCAGCAGCACCACGGGGGGGGGCTACGAGCAGTACTTC. This encodes CASSTTGGGYEQYF.

V gene TRBV7-9 combines with J gene TRBJ2-7; D uncertain. Germline V gene data show CDR1 as SEHNR and CDR2 as FQNEAQ (reference sequence). The CDR3 spans 14 residues. Trimming took 7 bases from V and 4 from J, leaving 17 bases between them. CDR3 region: CASTLTLSAYEQYF. In nucleotides, the CDR3 is TGTGCCAGCACCTTGACTCTTTCGGCATACGAGCAGTACTTC.

The chain employs TRBV3-1 (or the pseudogene TRBV3-2) and TRBJ1-4, with TRBD1 as a possible D gene (5 bases). V was pared by 4 bases and J by 7 bases, with 19 bases between. The CDR3 is 16 amino acids. In germline, CDR1 is LGHDT, CDR2 YNNKEL (reference sequence). In DNA, the CDR3 is TGTGCCAGCAGCCCGGAGGGACGACGACCGACTGAAAAACTGTTTTTT. Amino acid sequence: CASSPEGRRPTEKLFF.

This clone has a handful of counts. The chain employs TRBV3-1 (or the pseudogene TRBV3-2) and TRBJ1-5; TRBD1 matches at 7 bases. This CDR3 region has 14 residues. In germline, CDR1 is LGHDT, CDR2 YNNKEL (reference sequence). After removal of 1 base from V and 5 bases from J, the junction contained 2 bases not matched to a gene. CDR3 amino acids: CASSQAGTDQPQHF. For the CDR3, the DNA is TGTGCCAGCAGCCAAGCTGGGACAGATCAGCCCCAGCATTTT.

The chain couples TRBV15 to TRBJ1-3; no clear D. CDR1 is LNHNV and CDR2 is YYDKDF in the germline V gene (reference sequence). The CDR3 totals 13 residues. The V and J ends lost 1 base and 4 bases respectively, with 5 bases between them. The CDR3, as DNA: TGTGCCACCAGCAGAGGAGGGGGAAACACCATATATTTT. Its protein is CATSRGGGNTIYF.

The table lists this clone with a few counts. The chain combines TRBV19 with TRBJ1-3, with D unclear. This CDR3 comprises 12 residues. Germline loops: CDR1 LNHDA, CDR2 SQIVND (reference sequence). Trimming shortened V by 8 bases and J by 4 bases, and 9 bases separated the two germline ends. CDR3 DNA sequence: TGTGCCAGTGGAACAGTGGGAAACACCATATATTTT. Amino acid sequence: CASGTVGNTIYF. The whole variable domain, remainder taken from reference TRBV19 and TRBJ1-3, is DGGITQSPKYLFRKEGQNVTLSCEQNLNHDAMYWYRQDPGQGLRLIYYSQIVNDFQKGDIAEGYSVSREKKESFPLTVTSAQKNPTAFYLCASGTVGNTIYFGEGSWLTVV.

The chain couples TRBV6-6 to TRBJ1-4; the match to TRBD1 covers 9 bases. The germline V gene encodes CDR1 MNHNY and CDR2 SVGAGI (reference sequence). The CDR3 runs to 16 residues. V lost 6 bases and J lost 8; bases outside the gene matches: 13. This CDR3 reads CASRRARGTGPEKLFF. DNA of the CDR3: TGTGCCAGCAGACGGGCGCGGGGGACAGGGCCAGAAAAACTGTTTTTT.

V and J are TRBV11-2 and TRBJ2-3; weak D call: TRBD1 (6 bases). Germline loops: CDR1 SGHAT, CDR2 FQNNGV. Trimming shortened V by 5 bases and J by 0 bases, and 15 bases separated the two germline ends. This CDR3 comprises 16 residues. The CDR3 loop is CASSQGQLGSTDTQYF. For the CDR3, the DNA is TGTGCCAGCAGCCAAGGACAGCTAGGTAGCACAGATACGCAGTATTTT. The whole variable domain, filled in from reference TRBV11-2 and TRBJ2-3, reads EAGVAQSPRYKIIEKRQSVAFWCNPISGHATLYWYQQILGQGPKLLIQFQNNGVVDDSQLPKDRFSAERLKGVDSTLKIQPAKLEDSAVYLCASSQGQLGSTDTQYFGPGTRLTVL.

This sequence joins TRBV5-1 and TRBJ2-1; TRBD2 aligns across 10 bases. Losses at the gene ends were 4 bases for V and 4 bases for J; bases not matched to a gene: 8. The length of the CDR3 is 16 residues. CDR1 and CDR2 (germline): SGHRS, YFSETQ. The CDR3 DNA is TGCGCCAGCAGCCGTACTAGCGGGAATACATACAATGAGCAGTTCTTC. It specifies CASSRTSGNTYNEQFF. The full variable domain, its missing parts supplied by reference TRBV5-1 and TRBJ2-1, is KAGVTQTPRYLIKTRGQQVTLSCSPISGHRSVSWYQQTPGQGLQFLFEYFSETQRNKGNFPGRFSGRQFSNSRSEMNVSTLELGDSALYLCASSRTSGNTYNEQFFGPGTRLTVL.

This clone was found once. The chain combines TRBV29-1 with TRBJ2-1; maybe TRBD2 (5 bases). Germline CDR1 and CDR2: SQVTM and ANQGSEA. The CDR3 is made up of 14 amino acids. The V gene lost 4 bases and the J gene lost 7 bases, with 17 bases spanning the gap. The CDR3 loop reads CSVGPDTRGNEQFF. DNA for the CDR3: TGCAGCGTTGGCCCAGACACCCGAGGGAATGAGCAGTTCTTC.

V and J are TRBV4-2 and TRBJ1-5; tentative D call: TRBD1 (6 bases). The CDR3 has 15 amino acids. V dropped 0 bases and J dropped 2 bases, with 8 bases sitting between them. The germline V gene has CDR1 LGHNA and CDR2 YNFKEQ. CDR3 region: CASSQEQGRNQPQHF. CDR3 nucleotides: TGTGCCAGCAGCCAAGAACAGGGACGCAATCAGCCCCAGCATTTT.

This clone was picked up many times. The rearrangement uses TRBV29-1 and TRBJ1-2; tentative D call: TRBD1 (6 bases). V was shortened by 4 bases and J by 10 bases, with 13 bases between the two germline ends. This CDR3 has 11 residues. Germline-derived CDR1 and CDR2 are SQVTM and ANQGSEA. CDR3 loop: CSVVTGLDYTF. The CDR3 DNA is TGCAGCGTTGTAACAGGGTTAGACTACACCTTC.

This rearrangement joins TRBV5-8 to TRBJ1-1; tentative D call: TRBD1 (5 bases). V shed 1 base and J shed 0 bases, with 10 bases lying between them. The V gene's germline CDR1 is SGHTS and CDR2 YDEGEE. This CDR3 region has 15 residues. The CDR3 is CASSLQGWMNTEAFF. CDR3 sequence (DNA): TGTGCCAGCAGCTTGCAGGGTTGGATGAACACTGAAGCTTTCTTT.

The chain combines TRBV14 with TRBJ2-5; D possibly corresponds to TRBD2 (6 bases). This CDR3 region has 13 residues. The V end was cut by 2 bases, the J end by 5 bases, with 9 bases between. Germline V gene data show CDR1 as SGHDN and CDR2 as FVKESK. Here the CDR3 DNA reads TGTGCCAGCAGCCAAACGGGGGAGGAGACCCAGTACTTC. It codes for CASSQTGEETQYF.

The chain recombines TRBV19 with TRBJ1-2; D is unclear. Trimming stripped 1 base from V and 1 base from J, with 4 bases between. The CDR3 sequence is 13 residues long. Germline-derived CDR1 and CDR2 are LNHDA and SQIVND (reference sequence). Here the CDR3 reads CASSIGSNYGYTF. The CDR3 DNA reads as TGTGCCAGTAGTATAGGGAGTAACTATGGCTACACCTTC.

This clone has a single count. The chain uses TRBV10-3 and TRBJ2-2, with 9 positions matching TRBD2. CDR1 is ENHRY, CDR2 SYGVKD, per germline. The trim removed 5 bases at V and 4 bases at J, leaving 5 bases unmatched. The CDR3 is made up of 15 amino acids. The CDR3 DNA reads TGTGCCATCAGTCTGAAAGCGGGGGGCACCGGGGAGCTGTTTTTT. Its translation: CAISLKAGGTGELFF.

This sequence joins TRBV19 and TRBJ2-2; 12 bases agree with TRBD2. This CDR3 has 16 residues. CDR1 is LNHDA, CDR2 SQIVND, per germline (reference sequence). V shed 4 bases and J 7 bases; nucleotides not matched to a gene: 7. In DNA, the CDR3 is TGTGCCAGTAGTACCCTAGCGGGGGGGCCAGACGGGGAGCTGTTTTTT. Its translation: CASSTLAGGPDGELFF.

This sequence joins TRBV2 and TRBJ2-3; 9 nucleotides match TRBD2. The CDR3 is made up of 14 amino acids. Germline V gene sequence: CDR1 SNHLY, CDR2 FYNNEI. Trimming at V came to 9 bases and at J to 7 bases, leaving 11 bases not matched to a gene. CDR3 residues: CAREEVAGAYTQYF. For the CDR3, the DNA is TGTGCCAGGGAGGAGGTAGCGGGGGCATATACGCAGTATTTT.

J is TRBJ2-3 and V is TRBV27, with 8 positions matching TRBD1. CDR1 is MNHEY, CDR2 SMNVEV, per germline (reference sequence). After removal of 5 bases from V and 5 bases from J, the junction contained 6 bases not matched to a gene. This CDR3 has 14 amino acids. This chain's CDR3 is CASSKDRARDTQYF. The CDR3 DNA sequence: TGTGCCAGCAGTAAGGACAGGGCGCGAGATACGCAGTATTTT.

J is TRBJ1-4 and V is TRBV5-4, with 8 bases matching TRBD1. Germline CDR1 reads SGHNT; CDR2 reads YYREEE (reference sequence). V lost 3 bases to trimming and J lost 3 bases; unmatched junction nucleotides: 4. The CDR3 extends over 15 amino acids. The CDR3 sequence is CASSSPGQANEKLFF. The CDR3 DNA follows: TGTGCCAGCAGCTCGCCGGGACAGGCTAATGAAAAACTGTTTTTT.

This chain uses TRBV3-1 (or the pseudogene TRBV3-2) with TRBJ2-7, with 7 positions matching TRBD1. V lost 4 bases to trimming and J lost 4 bases; unmatched junction nucleotides: 10. Looked up from germline, CDR1 is LGHDT and CDR2 is YNNKEL (reference sequence). The CDR3 totals 15 residues. The CDR3 nucleotides read TGTGCCAGCAGCCTGCGCCCCAGGGGGATATACGAGCAGTACTTC. This gives the protein CASSLRPRGIYEQYF.

The CDR3 here is CASSAGTSGGAAGELFF. CDR3 nucleotides: TGTGCCAGCAGTGCTGGGACTAGCGGGGGGGCCGCCGGGGAGCTGTTTTTT. This chain links TRBV6-4 with TRBJ2-2, with 16 bases that match TRBD2. The CDR3 is 17 amino acids. V was pared by 4 bases and J by 6 bases, with 5 bases of the junction left unmatched. CDR1 is MRHNA and CDR2 is SNTAGT in the germline V gene.

This clone was recorded a few times. The chain links TRBV6-2 or TRBV6-3 to TRBJ1-5; no reliable D call. Per germline, CDR1 MNHEY and CDR2 SVGEGT. The CDR3 totals 13 residues. Trimming removed 6 bases at V and 8 bases at J, with 14 bases between. CDR3 bases: TGTGCCAGCAGCGACTCTCGGGTTGAGCCCCAGCATTTT. Encoded protein: CASSDSRVEPQHF.

The CDR3 region has the DNA TGTGCCGGCGGAGGAGAGACGGAGAATTCACCCCTCCACTTT. Translated: CAGGGETENSPLHF. The rearrangement links TRBV6-6 to TRBJ1-6, with D uncertain. Germline CDR1 and CDR2: MNHNY and SVGAGI (reference sequence). Trimming left V 11 bases short and J 7 bases short, with 18 bases between. The CDR3 length is 14 residues.

The chain employs TRBV27 and TRBJ1-5; TRBD1 aligns across 10 bases. V was clipped by 6 bases and J by 2 bases; unmatched bases: 4. CDR1 is MNHEY, CDR2 SMNVEV, per germline (reference sequence). There are 15 residues in the CDR3. CDR3 sequence reads: CASSSGQGGNQPQHF. CDR3 DNA: TGTGCCAGCAGCTCAGGACAGGGGGGCAATCAGCCCCAGCATTTT.

The chain employs TRBV15 and TRBJ2-1; weak D call: TRBD1 (6 bases). Trimming removed 3 bases from V and 3 bases from J, with 9 bases in between. Germline lookup yields CDR1 LNHNV and CDR2 YYDKDF (reference sequence). This CDR3 is built from 14 residues. The DNA of the CDR3 is TGTGCCACCAGCAGGACAGGTAGCTACAATGAGCAGTTCTTC. Its translation: CATSRTGSYNEQFF.